Only a few counts were recorded for the clone carrying this T cell receptor (beta chain). The entry originates in a study of blood T cell repertoires in COVID-19. Study-wide background: PBMCs, B-cell-depleted T cells, or T cells were the source of the cDNA or gDNA that made up the material.

The germline V gene encodes CDR1 SGHDN and CDR2 FVKESK. Between the trimmed V and J ends, which lost 1 base and 1 base, there was a span of 3 bases. The CDR3 runs 13 residues. Seattle patients were enrolled during active infection and followed longitudinally. In the original analysis: From reference gene primer amplification, estimates of nucleated cell counts were derived. Data came from immunoSEQ multiplex PCR; TCRdb stores just in-frame clones and leaves some out. The V and J calls and the clone size are those of that table, but D and trimming were determined from the DNA. Here the sample spans fewer than 200,000 clones, 70% to 80% being singletons.

The specimen sequenced was peripheral blood. This chain joins TRBV14 and TRBJ2-3; no clear D. The receptor was derived from a woman aged 60-70 years with COVID-19, enrolled during active disease. CDR3 nucleotides: TGTGCCAGCAGCCAAGCAGGCACAGATACGCAGTATTTT. Its translation: CASSQAGTDTQYF.